This T cell receptor beta chain was sequenced for a study of T cells in Graves' hyperthyroidism and ophthalmopathy. The CDR3 has 17 amino acids. The germline CDR1 and CDR2 sequences are KGHSH and LQKENI. V lost 2 bases, J lost 4 bases, and 19 bases lay in between. Using RNA transcripts as the source, TCR beta CDR3 regions were amplified. A first-round RT-PCR of the TCR CDR3 used the HTBI primer set. Each CDR3 protein gets one entry after TCRdb re-called the multiplex PCR reads with MiXCR. The sample yields under 650,000 distinct CDR3 sequences, about 16% seen once. This clonotype has at least ten counts. Investigators excluded patients with uncontrolled infection, other autoimmune disease, pregnancy or lactation. The PBMCs were sourced from fresh peripheral blood (about 9.6 ml).

Sequencing was done on a sample of blood. This sequence was found in a woman in her 30s with Graves' hyperthyroidism. This chain links TRBV18 with TRBJ2-3; tentatively, D is TRBD1 or TRBD2 (6 bases each). Here the CDR3 reads CASSPGYRGRTADTQYF. The DNA of the CDR3 is TGTGCCAGCTCACCAGGGTACCGGGGGCGGACCGCAGATACGCAGTATTTT.